This T cell receptor beta chain was sequenced for a study of T cell repertoires and HLA-DP antigens. Regarding the study as a whole: Against one allele, clones undetected before culture averaged approximately 36%; against the other, roughly 51%. The CD4+ repertoire was not split into naive and memory.

CDR1 and CDR2 from the germline V gene are SGHTA and FQGNSA. With 5 bases removed from V and 2 bases from J, the gap between germline ends came to 7 bases. The CDR3 totals 13 residues. With respect to this clone: As yet, its antigen is unknown.

Clones were read by immunoSEQ multiplex PCR, and TCRdb kept only the in-frame ones, dropping some. The profile shows approximately 86,000 clones, more than 75% of them singletons. This receptor was taken from a man aged 50-59 years in good health and CMV-seronegative. The material sequenced was CD4+ T cells from PBMCs. The gene calls are TRBV7-2 and TRBJ1-5, with D unresolved. The CDR3 loop reads CASSTQGNQPQHF. The CDR3 DNA sequence: TGTGCCAGCAGCACTCAGGGCAATCAGCCCCAGCATTTT.